The subject of this entry is one TCR beta chain. The antigen remains undetermined. This sample stems from a study of glioma-infiltrating T cells. Overall study results and limits: CDR3 overlap between tissue and blood was very small. Above-expected tissue-blood divergence occurred in all gliomas, most in low-grade ones.

Using RNA template, CDR3s of TCR alpha and beta were amplified with iRepertoire arm-PCR. TCRdb reanalysed the multiplex PCR reads using MiXCR and keeps one entry per CDR3 protein. The sample contains under 200,000 distinct CDR3 sequences, around 45% of which appear only once. Trimming at V came to 4 bases and at J to 5 bases, leaving 8 bases not matched to a gene. Germline V gene lookup returns CDR1 KGHDR and CDR2 SFDVKD. The CDR3 is 15 amino acids. The J gene is TRBJ2-3, the V gene TRBV24-1, with 7 nucleotides matching TRBD1. Material: glioma tissue, nonneoplastic brain tissue, or PBMCs (not recorded which). This receptor was identified in a human donor with low-grade glioma or glioblastoma, undergoing nonglioma brain surgery, or in good health (not recorded which). The CDR3 nucleotides are TGTGCCACCAGTGACGCCTCGGACAGGCAAGATACGCAGTATTTT. It codes for CATSDASDRQDTQYF.